These T cell receptor beta chains were read from a single sample in a study of shared clonotypes between healthy human individuals. This table comes from immunoSEQ multiplex PCR, and its TCRdb copy is limited to in-frame clones, with some not included. The sample records just over 2,000,000 clones, less than 95% being singletons. Sequences were obtained from naive CD8+ T cells sorted from blood. These receptors all come from a man in his late teens or twenties in good health. CDR3s include the opening cysteine and the closing phenylalanine or tryptophan. D genes are given only for firm matches. Expanded clones are given a class, and other clones once, few, many or no size at all.

j_call | clone_size | v_call | d_call | cdr3_nt | cdr3_aa
TRBJ1-2 | . | TRBV4-1 | . | TGCGCCAGCAGCCAAACGACGGTAGCTAACTATGGCTACACCTTC | CASSQTTVANYGYTF
TRBJ2-7 | . | TRBV2 | . | TGTGCCAGCAACGTCCGGACAACAACCTACGAGCAGTACTTC | CASNVRTTTYEQYF
TRBJ1-1 | . | TRBV5-3 | . | TGTGCCAGGACGGTACAACCGAACACTGAAGCTTTCTTT | CARTVQPNTEAFF
TRBJ2-6 | . | TRBV9 | TRBD1 | TGTGCCAGCAGCGTAGAGGCAGGGGGCTCCGGGGCCAACGTCCTGACTTTC | CASSVEAGGSGANVLTF
TRBJ1-4 | . | TRBV4-3 | . | TGCGCCAGCAGCCAAGATGAGGTTACAAGTGAAAAACTGTTTTTT | CASSQDEVTSEKLFF
TRBJ2-1 | . | TRBV7-2 | . | TGTGCCAGCAGCTTTATTCACGGCGGGATCGATGAGCAGTTCTTC | CASSFIHGGIDEQFF
TRBJ1-5 | . | TRBV28 | . | TGTGCCAGCAGTCTCACGGGGCTTCCATTGGGGAGCAATCAGCCCCAGCATTTT | CASSLTGLPLGSNQPQHF
TRBJ2-7 | once | TRBV27 | . | TGTGCCAGCAGTTTCAATGGTGGCTCCTACGAGCAGTACTTC | CASSFNGGSYEQYF
TRBJ2-5 | . | TRBV2 | TRBD2 | TGTGCCAGCATGACTAGCAAGAACCAAGAGACCCAGTACTTC | CASMTSKNQETQYF
TRBJ2-5 | . | TRBV13 | TRBD2 | TGTGCCAGCCGCGGGACTAGCGGGGGTATGGAGACCCAGTACTTC | CASRGTSGGMETQYF
TRBJ1-5 | . | TRBV5-6 | . | TGTGCCAGCAGCTCGGCACGGGACATGTATAGCAATCAGCCCCAGCATTTT | CASSSARDMYSNQPQHF
TRBJ1-5 | . | TRBV9 | TRBD1 | TGTGCCAGCAGCGTAGGGCAGGGGGTTCAGCCCCAGCATTTT | CASSVGQGVQPQHF
TRBJ1-2 | . | TRBV7-2 | . | TGTGCCAGCAGCTTAGAAACTAGGCCAGCGCCCTATGGCTACACCTTC | CASSLETRPAPYGYTF
TRBJ2-2 | . | TRBV5-1 | TRBD1 | TGCGCCAGCAGCGAGGACAGGGGGCGCGGCACCGGGGAGCTGTTTTTT | CASSEDRGRGTGELFF
TRBJ2-3 | few | TRBV30 | . | TGTGCCTGCCACCAAGCCGAATCTAGCACAGATACGCAGTATTTT | CACHQAESSTDTQYF
TRBJ1-3 | . | TRBV5-6 | . | TGTGCCAGCAGCTCCGACAGCGAAAGCTCTGGAAACACCATATATTTT | CASSSDSESSGNTIYF
TRBJ1-5 | . | TRBV4-1 | . | TGCGCCAGCAGCCAAGGGGGGGGGTTTTATCAGCCCCAGCATTTT | CASSQGGGFYQPQHF